This TCR beta chain was observed in a study of identical twins. Study-level findings and limits: Where beta out-of-frame sequences were concerned, excess twin sharing was weaker.

V was trimmed by 2 bases and J by 0 bases, leaving 7 bases between them. This CDR3 has 15 amino acids. CDR1 SGHAT and CDR2 FQNNGV come from the germline V gene. Healthy Caucasians were all of the donors. Regarding this clonotype: Antigen: not known.

cDNA molecules carried unique molecular identifiers, and template switching added a universal primer site. TCRdb used MiXCR to reprocess the 5' RACE reads, holding one entry per CDR3 protein. This repertoire shows 1.5 million to 2 million distinct CDR3 sequences, under 35% found once; its top ten account for approximately 0.25%. The chain carries TRBV11-2 and TRBJ1-4; D perhaps matches TRBD1 (5 bases). The clonotype was recovered from a newborn girl in good health. Sequenced: cord blood. The chain's CDR3 is CASSLPTATNEKLFF. The DNA for the CDR3 is TGTGCCAGCAGCTTACCGACAGCAACTAATGAAAAACTGTTTTTT.